This T cell receptor (beta chain) was captured in a study of T-cell reconstitution after alpha-beta-depleted transplantation in children. A word on this clonotype: What it recognizes is unknown.

Trimming removed 4 bases from V and 3 bases from J; junction bases left unmatched: 7. CDR3 length equals 15 residues. From germline, CDR1 is MNHEY and CDR2 SVGEGT. The TCRbeta library was prepared with unique molecular identifiers. TCRdb reprocessed the PCR reads via MiXCR and lists one record per CDR3 protein. Of about 250,000 distinct CDR3 sequences listed, 24% are singletons. General observations from the study: Expanded graft clones, several hundred of them, were reportedly the source of alpha-beta T cells about two months after transplant.

The V gene is TRBV6-2 or TRBV6-3, the J gene TRBJ2-7, with 9 nucleotides matching TRBD1. The origin of this receptor is a female patient aged 2 to 10 who had a stem cell transplant for congenital amegakaryocytic thrombocytopenia, so the T cells may come from the graft donor. The specimen was PBMCs, mostly from graft donor cells, collected 360 days after TCRalphabeta/CD19-depleted stem cell transplant. The CDR3 here is CASSSALGQGYEQYF. In DNA, the CDR3 is TGTGCCAGCAGTTCCGCCTTGGGACAGGGCTACGAGCAGTACTTC.